The 21 T cell receptor beta chains listed next were all sequenced from one sample in a study of T cell responses to AZD1222 COVID-19 vaccine. The table came from immunoSEQ multiplex PCR; TCRdb's copy has only in-frame clones and leaves some out. The sample lists about 120,000 clones, approximately 90% occurring once. Sequencing used peripheral blood, obtained on day 0 of AZD1222 vaccination. The receptors come from an adult in good health.

This clone occurred once. The rearrangement links TRBV2 to TRBJ2-3; the D gene could be TRBD1 or TRBD2 (5 bases each). The germline CDR1 and CDR2 sequences are SNHLY and FYNNEI. This CDR3 is 16 amino acids long. Trimming took 2 bases from V and 4 from J, leaving 16 bases between them. The CDR3 DNA follows: TGTGCCAGCAGTGAACGGGGCGCTAGTTCTTCAGATACGCAGTATTTT. Encoded protein: CASSERGASSSDTQYF.

This chain connects TRBV12-3 or TRBV12-4 to TRBJ1-1, with D uncertain. The CDR3 is made up of 12 amino acids. Trimming took off 5 bases at V and 6 bases at J, with 10 bases between the two ends. In DNA form, the CDR3 reads TGTGCCAGCAGTACCTGGGAGGCTGAAGCTTTCTTT. It specifies CASSTWEAEAFF.

Within the sample, this clone is large (0.1 to 1%). The genes are TRBV7-6 and TRBJ2-7, with D possibly TRBD1 on 6 matching bases. V shed 5 bases and J shed 7 bases, with 9 bases lying between them. Germline V gene sequence: CDR1 SGHVS, CDR2 FNYEAQ. The CDR3 has 11 amino acids. CDR3: CASSTGREQYF. The CDR3 nucleotides are TGTGCCAGCAGCACAGGGCGTGAGCAGTACTTC.

This clone showed up just once. The genes are TRBV4-3 and TRBJ1-6, with no clear D. This CDR3 has 13 residues. The V and J ends lost 1 base and 8 bases respectively, with 6 bases between them. Per the germline V gene, CDR1 is LGHNA and CDR2 is YSLEER. The CDR3 loop reads CASSQVSDSPLHF. CDR3 DNA sequence: TGCGCCAGCAGCCAAGTTTCCGATTCACCCCTCCACTTT.

J is TRBJ2-3 and V is TRBV9; 7 bases are a match to TRBD2. This CDR3 spans 14 amino acids. Per the germline V gene, CDR1 is SGDLS and CDR2 is YYNGEE. V lost 3 bases to trimming and J lost 1 base; unmatched junction nucleotides: 2. This CDR3 reads CASSARGGTDTQYF. The CDR3 bases are TGTGCCAGCAGCGCTCGGGGGGGCACAGATACGCAGTATTTT.

This clone was seen just once. Distinct nucleotide sequences in the sample also encode this CDR3. This chain uses TRBV9 with TRBJ2-7; a possible D gene is TRBD1 (6 bases). The CDR3 spans 14 residues. CDR1 is SGDLS and CDR2 is YYNGEE in the germline V gene. The V and J ends lost 4 bases and 3 bases respectively, with 14 bases between them. The DNA for the CDR3 is TGTGCCAGCAGCCCCAGGGGAGTCGGCTACGAGCAGTACTTC. Residues: CASSPRGVGYEQYF.

The chain combines TRBV5-6 with TRBJ1-1; D unresolved. CDR3 length: 14 amino acids. CDR1 is SGHDT and CDR2 is YYEEEE in the germline V gene. V lost 4 bases and J 3 bases, leaving 13 bases between the germline ends. The CDR3 DNA sequence: TGTGCCAGCAGCGTACTCGGGCTTGACACTGAAGCTTTCTTT. It translates to CASSVLGLDTEAFF.

On this clone: One end of the junction is discordant with germline, which a read error may explain. The J gene is TRBJ2-1, the V gene TRBV10-3, with a possible D match to TRBD2 (7 bases). The CDR3 has 16 residues. Germline V gives CDR1 ENHRY, CDR2 SYGVKD. Here the CDR3 DNA reads TGTGCCATCTGTGAGCGACCCGGGGGGCCCTACAATGAGCAGTTCTTC. Its translation is CAICERPGGPYNEQFF.

This clone showed up just once. The chain is built from TRBV14 and TRBJ1-4; D remains ambiguous. Germline CDR1 and CDR2: SGHDN and FVKESK. This CDR3 is built from 14 residues. Trimming cost V 0 bases and J 2 bases, with 4 bases left between them. The CDR3 reads CASSQEYTNEKLFF. The CDR3, as DNA: TGTGCCAGCAGCCAAGAGTATACTAATGAAAAACTGTTTTTT.

The rearrangement uses TRBV5-5 and TRBJ1-1; D gene unclear. The germline CDR1 and CDR2 sequences are SGHKS and YYEKEE (reference sequence). The CDR3 length is 13 residues. V lost 0 bases, J lost 8 bases, and 11 bases lay in between. The CDR3 nucleotides read TGTGCCAGCAGCTTGGACATAGGGAGGGAAGCTTTCTTT. Translating gives CASSLDIGREAFF.

V gene TRBV5-1 combines with J gene TRBJ1-2; D perhaps matches TRBD1 (5 bases). Per germline, CDR1 SGHRS and CDR2 YFSETQ. This CDR3 comprises 14 residues. Deletions cut 3 bases from V and 2 bases from J, with 11 bases between. The CDR3 region has the DNA TGCGCCAGCAGCTCGTTACAGGAAAACTATGGCTACACCTTC. Translation gives CASSSLQENYGYTF.

The chain is built from TRBV4-3 and TRBJ1-1; D remains ambiguous. The CDR3 loop spans 14 amino acids. V dropped 4 bases and J dropped 1 base, with 10 bases sitting between them. CDR1 and CDR2 (germline): LGHNA, YSLEER. The CDR3 sequence: CASSPGGKNTEAFF. CDR3 sequence (DNA): TGCGCCAGCAGCCCAGGCGGAAAGAACACTGAAGCTTTCTTT.

The rearrangement links TRBV7-9 to TRBJ1-5; D perhaps matches TRBD1 (6 bases). Germline lookup yields CDR1 SEHNR and CDR2 FQNEAQ (reference sequence). The CDR3 covers 15 residues. Trimming shortened V by 4 bases and J by 11 bases, and 21 bases separated the two germline ends. CDR3 DNA sequence: TGTGCCAGCAGCTCCATACTGGACAGTGTGGGGGCCCAGCATTTT. It codes for CASSSILDSVGAQHF.

V usage is TRBV10-3 and J usage is TRBJ2-7; D could derive from TRBD1 or TRBD2 (6 bases each). The CDR3 length is 15 residues. The germline CDR1 and CDR2 sequences are ENHRY and SYGVKD. Trimming took off 6 bases at V and 0 bases at J, with 15 bases between the two ends. The DNA of the CDR3 is TGTGCCATCAGCCGGGGGCGGGGAAGCTCCTACGAGCAGTACTTC. Its protein product is CAISRGRGSSYEQYF.

The chain couples TRBV6-6 to TRBJ1-1; 8 bases are shared with TRBD1. Germline trimming cut 6 bases from V and 2 bases from J; bases unmatched to any gene: 5. The CDR3 is 14 residues long. CDR1 and CDR2 from the germline V gene are MNHNY and SVGAGI (reference sequence). The CDR3 DNA is TGTGCCAGCAGCCCGGACAGGGAAAACACTGAAGCTTTCTTT. It codes for CASSPDRENTEAFF.

The V gene is TRBV28, the J gene TRBJ1-2; a possible D gene is TRBD1 (6 bases). The germline CDR1 and CDR2 sequences are MDHEN and SYDVKM. Deletions cut 2 bases from V and 4 bases from J, with 8 bases between. CDR3 length: 13 residues. CDR3 sequence: CASSLGRGYGYTF. In DNA, the CDR3 is TGTGCCAGCAGTTTAGGCAGGGGCTATGGCTACACCTTC.

The chain uses TRBV28 and TRBJ2-7, with D unresolved. Germline V gene lookup returns CDR1 MDHEN and CDR2 SYDVKM. Trimming took off 2 bases at V and 2 bases at J, with 7 bases between the two ends. CDR3 length: 13 amino acids. CDR3 loop: CASSLIPAYEQYF. The CDR3 nucleotides are TGTGCCAGCAGTTTAATCCCTGCCTACGAGCAGTACTTC.

The CDR3 DNA follows: TGTGCCAGCAGTTACCCTAACGGGGAGCTGTTTTTT. It translates to CASSYPNGELFF. The chain carries TRBV6-5 and TRBJ2-2; no firm D call. This CDR3 contains 12 residues. Germline CDR1 MNHEY, CDR2 SVGAGI. V lost 2 bases, J lost 7 bases, and 5 bases lay in between.

This clone was found once. The V and J genes are TRBV5-5 and TRBJ1-1, with D possibly matching TRBD1 (6 bases). Germline values: CDR1 SGHKS, CDR2 YYEKEE (reference sequence). The V end lost 0 bases, the J end lost 4 bases, and 7 bases lay between the germline ends. The CDR3 consists of 13 residues. The CDR3 protein is CASSLGTATEAFF. CDR3 bases: TGTGCCAGCAGCTTGGGGACAGCCACTGAAGCTTTCTTT.

This clone has more than one count but fewer than ten. The chain links TRBV10-1 to TRBJ1-5; D gene ambiguous. V was trimmed by 3 bases and J by 5 bases, leaving 8 bases between them. This CDR3 is 13 amino acids long. Per the germline V gene, CDR1 is WNHNN and CDR2 is SYGVQD (reference sequence). The CDR3 region is CASSDGGYQPQHF. As DNA, the CDR3 is TGCGCCAGCAGTGATGGAGGGTATCAGCCCCAGCATTTT.

The chain recombines TRBV7-8 with TRBJ2-2, with D possibly TRBD1 on 5 matching bases. The CDR3 runs to 15 residues. V dropped 5 bases and J dropped 0 bases, with 10 bases sitting between them. Germline V gene data show CDR1 as SGHVS and CDR2 as FQNEAQ. Here the CDR3 DNA reads TGTGCCAGCAGCGAGACAGAAGCGAACACCGGGGAGCTGTTTTTT. Amino acid sequence: CASSETEANTGELFF.